Listed below are T cell receptor beta chains from one sample, sequenced in a study of blood T cell repertoires in COVID-19. TCRdb keeps only in-frame clones here, not all; method: immunoSEQ multiplex PCR. The sample contains approximately 200,000 clones, about four fifths of which appear only once. Input material: peripheral blood. The receptors shown here come from a woman of 80 years or more with COVID-19, enrolled during active disease. The CDR3 runs from the conserved cysteine through the conserved F or W. The D gene is left open where the match is weak. Rows may omit the clone size; those that give it use once, few, many or a size class.

V	D	size	J	CDR3	DNA
TRBV6-5	.	.	TRBJ1-1	CASRKNEGGRTEAFF	TGTGCCAGCAGGAAAAACGAGGGGGGGCGGACTGAAGCTTTCTTT
TRBV11-2	TRBD1	.	TRBJ2-3	CASSRIGGQLDTQYF	TGTGCCAGCAGCCGAATAGGGGGCCAATTAGATACGCAGTATTTT
TRBV3-1/TRBV3-2	TRBD2	.	TRBJ2-1	CASSLMGASGANEQFF	TGTGCCAGCAGCCTCATGGGCGCTAGCGGTGCAAATGAGCAGTTCTTC
TRBV5-1	.	.	TRBJ2-5	CASSLAEIGTETQYF	TGCGCCAGCAGCTTGGCCGAAATTGGCACAGAGACCCAGTACTTC
TRBV27	.	.	TRBJ2-2	CASSKPPGGLRTGELFF	TGTGCCAGCAGTAAACCACCGGGGGGCCTGAGGACCGGGGAGCTGTTTTTT
TRBV7-9	.	.	TRBJ1-2	CASSPEVGGYTF	TGTGCCAGCAGCCCAGAGGTTGGTGGCTACACCTTC
TRBV10-3	TRBD2	.	TRBJ2-7	CAIPELAGELLDEQYF	TGTGCCATTCCGGAACTAGCGGGAGAGTTATTGGACGAGCAGTACTTC
TRBV7-9	TRBD1	.	TRBJ2-1	CASSGQDEQFF	TGTGCCAGCAGCGGACAGGACGAGCAGTTCTTC
TRBV10-3	TRBD2	.	TRBJ2-1	CAISESTGRAFGEQFF	TGTGCCATCAGTGAGTCGACCGGGAGGGCCTTTGGTGAGCAGTTCTTC
TRBV10-3	TRBD2	.	TRBJ2-1	CAITATILAGNNEQFF	TGTGCCATCACTGCAACGATACTAGCGGGAAACAATGAGCAGTTCTTC
TRBV29-1	.	.	TRBJ1-1	CSVQDRRNTEAFF	TGCAGCGTTCAGGACAGACGGAACACTGAAGCTTTCTTT
TRBV28	TRBD2	.	TRBJ2-1	CASSISGVVFF	TGTGCCAGCAGTATTAGCGGGGTTGTGTTCTTC
TRBV18	.	.	TRBJ1-1	CASSEGGLSEAFF	TGTGCCAGCTCAGAGGGCGGCCTGAGCGAAGCTTTCTTT
TRBV20-1	TRBD1	.	TRBJ2-3	CSASRVRGRGTDTQYF	TGCAGTGCTAGTCGGGTAAGGGGGCGCGGCACAGATACGCAGTATTTT
TRBV28	TRBD2	.	TRBJ2-1	CASSNIAGVLGYNEQFF	TGTGCCAGCAGTAACATAGCGGGAGTTTTGGGTTACAATGAGCAGTTCTTC
TRBV19	TRBD1	.	TRBJ2-2	CASTRQGLNTGELFF	TGTGCCAGTACCCGACAGGGGTTGAACACCGGGGAGCTGTTTTTT
TRBV2	TRBD1	.	TRBJ2-7	CASSDWTGGHEQYF	TGTGCCAGCAGTGACTGGACAGGGGGCCACGAGCAGTACTTC
TRBV6-2/TRBV6-3	TRBD2	.	TRBJ2-3	CASSGGLAADTQYF	TGTGCCAGCAGTGGGGGACTAGCAGCAGATACGCAGTATTTT
TRBV5-1	.	.	TRBJ2-3	CASSSGTSQGTQYF	TGCGCCAGCAGCTCCGGGACAAGTCAAGGCACGCAGTATTTT
TRBV7-5	.	.	TRBJ2-7	CVIKRLAREQYF	TGTGTCATTAAAAGATTAGCGAGGGAGCAGTACTTC
TRBV19	.	.	TRBJ1-1	CASSIQFENTEAFF	TGTGCCAGTAGTATACAGTTCGAGAACACTGAAGCTTTCTTT
TRBV6-6	TRBD2	.	TRBJ2-7	CASSYFSGTYEQYF	TGTGCCAGCAGTTACTTCAGCGGGACTTACGAGCAGTACTTC
TRBV7-9	TRBD1	.	TRBJ2-5	CASSFTGGETQYF	TGTGCCAGCAGCTTCACAGGGGGGGAGACCCAGTACTTC
TRBV11-2	.	.	TRBJ2-7	CASSTVAPYEQYF	TGTGCCAGCAGCACCGTGGCCCCCTACGAGCAGTACTTC
TRBV18	.	once	TRBJ1-6	CASSPSGAHNSPLHF	TGTGCCAGCTCACCATCAGGGGCCCATAATTCACCCCTCCACTTT
TRBV21-1	.	once	TRBJ2-3	CASSKGRQGRTDTQYF	TGTGCCAGCAGCAAAGGTCGACAGGGGAGGACAGATACGCAGTATTTT
TRBV7-9	.	.	TRBJ2-7	CASRAGGQSSYEQYF	TGTGCCAGCAGAGCCGGGGGACAGTCGTCCTACGAGCAGTACTTC
TRBV5-4	TRBD1	.	TRBJ2-7	CATTRQGRHEQYF	TGTGCCACCACTCGACAGGGGCGCCACGAGCAGTACTTC
TRBV9	.	.	TRBJ1-4	CASSAQGLTNEKLFF	TGTGCCAGCAGCGCGCAGGGTTTGACTAATGAAAAACTGTTTTTT
TRBV4-2	TRBD2	.	TRBJ2-1	CASSQGSGLAAYNEQFF	TGTGCCAGCAGCCAAGGTAGCGGGTTAGCGGCCTACAATGAGCAGTTCTTC
TRBV28	.	few	TRBJ1-3	CASSLGGVGNTIYF	TGTGCCAGCAGTTTGGGGGGGGTGGGAAACACCATATATTTT
TRBV5-6	TRBD1	.	TRBJ2-1	CASSWGGQDYNEQFF	TGTGCCAGCAGCTGGGGCGGACAGGACTACAATGAGCAGTTCTTC
TRBV11-2	TRBD2	few	TRBJ2-2	CASSSVAGGTGELFF	TGTGCCAGCAGCAGTGTGGCGGGAGGAACCGGGGAGCTGTTTTTT
TRBV18	.	once	TRBJ1-1	CASSPPSRGTTEAFF	TGTGCCAGCTCACCACCTAGTCGGGGGACCACTGAAGCTTTCTTT
TRBV15	TRBD1	.	TRBJ2-7	CATSIDRVFEQYF	TGTGCCACCAGCATCGACAGGGTCTTCGAGCAGTACTTC
TRBV11-2	.	.	TRBJ1-3	CASSLGSGRNTIYF	TGTGCCAGCAGCTTAGGATCGGGGAGAAACACCATATATTTT
TRBV6-5	.	.	TRBJ2-6	CASSSWGAGANVLTF	TGTGCCAGCAGTTCCTGGGGGGCTGGGGCCAACGTCCTGACTTTC
TRBV5-1	TRBD2	.	TRBJ2-3	CASGPRAGGTDTQYF	TGCGCCAGCGGCCCGCGGGCGGGGGGCACAGATACGCAGTATTTT
TRBV9	.	once	TRBJ1-1	CASSVQGGARTEAFF	TGTGCCAGCAGCGTCCAGGGCGGGGCTCGGACTGAAGCTTTCTTT
TRBV7-3	TRBD2	.	TRBJ2-7	CASSPSGGSSYEQYF	TGTGCCAGCAGCCCTAGCGGGGGGAGCTCCTACGAGCAGTACTTC
TRBV29-1	.	few	TRBJ1-6	CSVQFGNYNSPLHF	TGCAGCGTCCAGTTCGGGAACTATAATTCACCCCTCCACTTT
TRBV3-1/TRBV3-2	.	.	TRBJ1-2	CASSRGGNYGYTF	TGTGCCAGCAGCCGAGGGGGAAACTATGGCTACACCTTC
TRBV6-1	.	.	TRBJ2-3	CASSESVAVVADTQYF	TGTGCCAGCAGTGAATCGGTAGCGGTGGTCGCAGATACGCAGTATTTT